Below, 12 T cell receptor beta chains from the same sample are listed, as sequenced in a study of shared clonotypes between healthy human individuals. Sequencing used immunoSEQ multiplex PCR; TCRdb keeps in-frame clones, though not all of them. The data show over 850,000 clones, 78% seen once. Sequencing was done on a sample of memory CD4+ T cells from PBMCs. Subset denoted: CD45RA-negative fraction. The origin of the receptors is a man aged 18-30 years in good health. Some clones in this sample may be carry-over from other donors' samples.

This CDR3 is CASRVSGHEQYF. The CDR3 bases are TGTGCCAGCAGGGTGAGCGGGCACGAGCAGTACTTC. This chain joins TRBV28 and TRBJ2-7; possible D gene TRBD2, 6 bases. With 6 bases removed from V and 5 bases from J, the gap between germline ends came to 11 bases. This CDR3 has 12 amino acids. Germline lookup yields CDR1 MDHEN and CDR2 SYDVKM.

V and J are TRBV7-3 and TRBJ1-4; D remains unclear. V lost 2 bases and J lost 9, with 10 bases in between. Germline loops: CDR1 SGHTA, CDR2 FQGTGA. This CDR3 has 13 amino acids. Written as DNA, the CDR3 is TGTGCCAGCAGCTTAGCCACAGAGAAAAAACTGTTTTTT. Protein: CASSLATEKKLFF.

The CDR3 sequence is CASSLTDLNIGTQYF. The CDR3 nucleotides are TGTGCCAGCAGCTTGACGGACCTTAACATTGGGACCCAGTACTTC. V and J are TRBV11-2 and TRBJ2-5; D remains unclear. Germline V gene data show CDR1 as SGHAT and CDR2 as FQNNGV. The CDR3 extends over 15 amino acids. The V end lost 3 bases, the J end lost 7 bases, and 18 bases lay between the germline ends.

This chain connects TRBV7-9 to TRBJ1-1; weak D call: TRBD1 (6 bases). V lost 7 bases, J lost 6 bases, and 18 bases lay in between. This CDR3 spans 14 amino acids. Germline V gene sequence: CDR1 SEHNR, CDR2 FQNEAQ (reference sequence). The CDR3 reads CASTARGLYAEAFF. The CDR3 DNA reads as TGTGCCAGCACCGCCAGGGGTTTGTACGCTGAAGCTTTCTTT. Full variable domain (missing parts from reference TRBV7-9 and TRBJ1-1): DTGVSQNPRHKITKRGQNVTFRCDPISEHNRLYWYRQTLGQGPEFLTYFQNEAQLEKSRLLSDRFSAERPKGSFSTLEIQRTEQGDSAMYLCASTARGLYAEAFFGQGTRLTVV.

This sequence joins TRBV7-3 and TRBJ2-7; no definite D call. CDR3 size: 14 residues. Deletions cut 1 base from V and 2 bases from J, with 9 bases between. The germline V gene has CDR1 SGHTA and CDR2 FQGTGA. The CDR3 sequence is CASSLMDGPYEQYF. The DNA for the CDR3 is TGTGCCAGCAGCTTAATGGACGGACCCTACGAGCAGTACTTC.

The DNA for the CDR3 is TGTGCCAGCAGCTCAGACAGGGTGGGATTAGGAGAAAAACTGTTTTTT. Its translation is CASSSDRVGLGEKLFF. J is TRBJ1-4 and V is TRBV7-2, with TRBD1 identical over 7 bases. There are 16 residues in the CDR3. Germline assignment: CDR1 SGHTA and CDR2 FQGNSA. With 4 bases clipped from V and 8 bases from J, the junction kept 13 bases outside the gene matches.

The gene calls are TRBV28 and TRBJ2-1; TRBD2 aligns across 12 bases. Looked up from germline, CDR1 is MDHEN and CDR2 is SYDVKM. Germline trimming cut 5 bases from V and 2 bases from J; bases unmatched to any gene: 1. This CDR3 contains 15 residues. This CDR3 reads CASSRLAGAYNEQFF. The CDR3, as DNA: TGTGCCAGCAGTCGACTAGCGGGGGCCTACAATGAGCAGTTCTTC.

This clone was detected ten times or more. This same CDR3 is encoded by further DNA sequences in the sample. This chain connects TRBV5-1 to TRBJ2-3; maybe TRBD1 (5 bases). Germline loops: CDR1 SGHRS, CDR2 YFSETQ. The CDR3 is 15 residues long. V lost 0 bases and J 1 base, leaving 9 bases between the germline ends. CDR3 in amino acids: CASSLGWGGTDTQYF. The CDR3 nucleotides read TGCGCCAGCAGCTTGGGGTGGGGCGGCACAGATACGCAGTATTTT.

The chain combines TRBV20-1 with TRBJ2-2; no definite D call. Trimming shortened V by 8 bases and J by 6 bases, and 10 bases separated the two germline ends. Germline CDR1 and CDR2: DFQATT and SNEGSKA (reference sequence). The CDR3 runs to 11 residues. CDR3 DNA: TGCAGTTCTTCCGCCTCCGGGGAGCTGTTTTTT. This codes for CSSSASGELFF.

CDR3 sequence (DNA): TGTGCCAGCAGTTTCCATGCCTTAGCGGGACGCTCCTACAATGAGCAGTTCTTC. This encodes CASSFHALAGRSYNEQFF. The rearrangement links TRBV27 to TRBJ2-1; 8 nucleotides match TRBD2. The germline gives CDR1 MNHEY, CDR2 SMNVEV (reference sequence). The CDR3 has 18 amino acids. Trimming cost V 3 bases and J 0 bases; bases outside gene matches: 10.

This clone was recorded only once. The rearrangement joins TRBV30 to TRBJ1-2; D call uncertain. This CDR3 spans 13 amino acids. Trimming left V 3 bases short and J 2 bases short, with 10 bases between. Germline loops: CDR1 GTSNPN, CDR2 SVGIG (reference sequence). CDR3 sequence: CAWSQSKNYGYTF. CDR3 DNA: TGTGCCTGGAGCCAGAGCAAAAACTATGGCTACACCTTC. The whole variable domain, filled in from reference TRBV30 and TRBJ1-2, reads SQTIHQWPATLVQPVGSPLSLECTVEGTSNPNLYWYRQAAGRGLQLLFYSVGIGQISSEVPQNLSASRPQDRQFILSSKKLLLSDSGFYLCAWSQSKNYGYTFGSGTRLTVV.

Note on this clone: The same CDR3 can be traced to other DNA sequences in this sample. The genes are TRBV11-2 and TRBJ2-3; D not resolved. Germline lookup yields CDR1 SGHAT and CDR2 FQNNGV. Between the trimmed V and J ends, which lost 5 bases and 5 bases, there was a span of 8 bases. There are 12 residues in the CDR3. The CDR3 nucleotides are TGTGCCAGCAGCCCCAGTGGAGATACGCAGTATTTT. Translated, it gives CASSPSGDTQYF.